Shown below are 20 T cell receptor beta chains from a single sample sequenced in a study of T-cell reconstitution after alpha-beta-depleted transplantation in children. TCRbeta library preparation incorporated unique molecular identifiers. TCRdb independently ran MiXCR on the PCR reads; one entry per CDR3 protein. This sample yields around 600,000 distinct CDR3 sequences, of which over 9.5% are seen a single time; about 4.2% belongs to the top ten. Sequences were derived from PBMCs from the stem cell graft donor, sampled from the stem cell graft. These receptors were collected from a human donor who donated a stem cell graft to a child with acute myeloid leukemia.

This clonotype was recorded many times. V gene TRBV12-5 combines with J gene TRBJ1-1, with D uncertain. There are 17 residues in the CDR3. The V end was cut by 0 bases, the J end by 1 base, with 15 bases between. Germline V lookup: CDR1 LGHNT, CDR2 FRNRAP. CDR3 region: CASGLVLGFSSNTEAFF. The DNA of the CDR3 is TGTGCTAGTGGTTTGGTACTCGGGTTTTCCTCGAACACTGAAGCTTTCTTT.

This clonotype has just a few counts. The CDR3 spells CASRITGGSDEQYF. The CDR3 DNA reads TGTGCCAGCAGGATCACAGGGGGTTCTGACGAGCAGTACTTC. This chain joins TRBV12-3 or TRBV12-4 and TRBJ2-7; 8 bases fit TRBD1. V shed 6 bases and J 5 bases; nucleotides not matched to a gene: 9. CDR3 length: 14 amino acids.

Ten or more counts support this clonotype. V is TRBV7-9 and J is TRBJ1-2, with D possibly being TRBD1 (6 bases). Trimming shortened V by 0 bases and J by 2 bases, and 7 bases separated the two germline ends. This CDR3 is built from 14 residues. Germline lookup yields CDR1 SEHNR and CDR2 FQNEAQ (reference sequence). This CDR3 is CASSLADRNYGYTF. The CDR3 bases are TGTGCCAGCAGCTTAGCGGACAGAAACTATGGCTACACCTTC.

This clonotype was seen a few times. The rearrangement joins TRBV6-1 to TRBJ2-7; 8 bases agree with TRBD1. With 4 bases clipped from V and 5 bases from J, the junction kept 4 bases outside the gene matches. Germline loops: CDR1 MNHNS, CDR2 SASEGT. This CDR3 is 13 amino acids long. The CDR3 loop is CASSGTGSHEQYF. CDR3 bases: TGTGCCAGCAGTGGGACAGGGTCCCACGAGCAGTACTTC.

This clonotype has ten or more counts. V gene TRBV29-1 combines with J gene TRBJ2-7; 7 bases agree with TRBD1. This CDR3 contains 13 residues. V was clipped by 6 bases and J by 3 bases; unmatched bases: 8. From germline, CDR1 is SQVTM and CDR2 ANQGSEA. This CDR3 reads CSVRDRVLYEQYF. In DNA form, the CDR3 reads TGCAGCGTCAGGGACAGAGTCCTCTACGAGCAGTACTTC.

V gene TRBV2 combines with J gene TRBJ2-7, with D tentatively TRBD1 (5 bases). Looked up from germline, CDR1 is SNHLY and CDR2 is FYNNEI. Between the trimmed V and J ends, which lost 11 bases and 0 bases, there was a span of 17 bases. The CDR3 extends over 14 amino acids. The CDR3 DNA is TGTGCCGGAAAACAGAGGACAAGCTCCTACGAGCAGTACTTC. Protein product: CAGKQRTSSYEQYF.

This clonotype was detected many times. The J gene is TRBJ2-5, the V gene TRBV25-1; tentatively, D is TRBD2 (6 bases). V shed 4 bases and J shed 5 bases, with 14 bases lying between them. Per germline, CDR1 MGHDK and CDR2 SYGVNS. The CDR3 covers 14 residues. This CDR3 is CASSVARLVETQYF. CDR3 bases: TGTGCCAGCAGTGTGGCCAGACTAGTGGAGACCCAGTACTTC.

As concerns this clonotype: This may come from a read error, since a much larger clone is one base off. This sequence joins TRBV12-3 or TRBV12-4 and TRBJ1-5, with TRBD1 identical over 9 bases. The length of the CDR3 is 14 residues. CDR3 in amino acids: CTSSVDRGFQPQHF. The DNA of the CDR3 is TGTACCAGCAGTGTGGACAGGGGATTTCAGCCCCAGCATTTT.

In this sample, this clonotype turned up many times. The chain is built from TRBV6-5 and TRBJ2-2; 9 bases align to TRBD2. There are 15 residues in the CDR3. Per germline, CDR1 MNHEY and CDR2 SVGAGI. V shed 2 bases and J 6 bases; nucleotides not matched to a gene: 4. The CDR3 sequence is CASSYASGTPGELFF. The CDR3 DNA follows: TGTGCCAGCAGTTACGCTAGCGGGACCCCCGGGGAGCTGTTTTTT.

This clonotype came up many times. The junction differs from germline at one of its ends, possibly a read error. The V call is TRBV20-1, the J call TRBJ2-7, with 9 bases that match TRBD1. The CDR3 covers 8 residues. Germline CDR1 DFQATT, CDR2 SNEGSKA (reference sequence). The CDR3 here is CSAGTGNF. DNA of the CDR3: TGCAGTGCTGGGACAGGGAACTTC.

J is TRBJ2-7 and V is TRBV20-1, with 8 bases fitting TRBD1. This CDR3 comprises 14 residues. Germline trimming cut 3 bases from V and 0 bases from J; bases unmatched to any gene: 4. Germline V lookup: CDR1 DFQATT, CDR2 SNEGSKA (reference sequence). The CDR3 sequence: CSASRTGSSYEQYF. Written as DNA, the CDR3 is TGCAGTGCTAGCCGGACAGGGAGCTCCTACGAGCAGTACTTC.

The J gene is TRBJ2-3, the V gene TRBV5-5; 11 nucleotides line up with TRBD1. The germline gives CDR1 SGHKS, CDR2 YYEKEE (reference sequence). Trimming at V came to 4 bases and at J to 2 bases, leaving 3 bases not matched to a gene. The CDR3 runs 15 residues. The CDR3, as DNA: TGTGCCAGCAGCATGGGACAGGGGGACACAGATACGCAGTATTTT. Amino acid sequence: CASSMGQGDTDTQYF.

The V gene is TRBV9, the J gene TRBJ2-2; 10 nucleotides align to TRBD2. The CDR3 covers 16 residues. Losses at the gene ends were 0 bases for V and 7 bases for J; bases not matched to a gene: 6. CDR1 is SGDLS, CDR2 YYNGEE, per germline. CDR3 protein: CASSVASGRAVGELFF. The CDR3 DNA follows: TGTGCCAGCAGCGTAGCGAGCGGGAGGGCCGTCGGGGAGCTGTTTTTT.

The table lists this clonotype with many counts. The chain couples TRBV20-1 to TRBJ2-1; D call uncertain. V lost 5 bases to trimming and J lost 0 bases, with 17 bases between them. The CDR3 length is 16 residues. Germline V CDR1 and CDR2: DFQATT, SNEGSKA (reference sequence). CDR3 residues: CSAGLAGRSSYNEQFF. The CDR3 DNA is TGCAGTGCTGGATTAGCTGGACGGAGCTCCTACAATGAGCAGTTCTTC.

At least ten counts were recorded for this clonotype. The chain recombines TRBV6-5 with TRBJ2-2, with D perhaps matching TRBD2 (6 bases). Germline lookup yields CDR1 MNHEY and CDR2 SVGAGI. V lost 6 bases, J lost 1 base, and 15 bases lay in between. CDR3 length: 16 amino acids. The CDR3 region has the DNA TGTGCCAGCAGGCCGGGCAAAGCGGGGAACACCGGGGAGCTGTTTTTT. Translating it yields CASRPGKAGNTGELFF.

This clonotype was observed a few times. V is TRBV5-1 and J is TRBJ1-2; D is undetermined. Trimming left V 3 bases short and J 4 bases short, with 10 bases between. There are 13 residues in the CDR3. Germline CDR1 and CDR2: SGHRS and YFSETQ. CDR3 bases: TGCGCCAGCAGCTCTCCGGGCGGCTATGGCTACACCTTC. Residues: CASSSPGGYGYTF.

The V call is TRBV18, the J call TRBJ2-5; a possible D gene is TRBD2 (5 bases). The V gene lost 2 bases and the J gene lost 1 base, with 14 bases spanning the gap. The CDR3 has 16 amino acids. CDR1 and CDR2 (germline): KGHSH, LQKENI. CDR3 protein: CASSPVREAIQETQYF. The CDR3 bases are TGTGCCAGCTCACCAGTCCGGGAAGCTATCCAAGAGACCCAGTACTTC.

This clonotype has a handful of counts. This rearrangement joins TRBV11-2 to TRBJ2-5; D not resolved. Trimming left V 5 bases short and J 0 bases short, with 13 bases between. This CDR3 is 15 amino acids long. Germline values: CDR1 SGHAT, CDR2 FQNNGV. The CDR3 DNA is TGTGCCAGCAGCCAACCCGACGGTTACCAAGAGACCCAGTACTTC. It specifies CASSQPDGYQETQYF.

CDR3 loop: CASSLVSGRGYGYTF. CDR3 sequence (DNA): TGTGCCAGCAGCTTAGTATCGGGCAGGGGCTATGGCTACACCTTC. This rearrangement joins TRBV7-9 to TRBJ1-2; tentatively, D is TRBD1 (6 bases). Germline V CDR1 and CDR2: SEHNR, FQNEAQ (reference sequence). This CDR3 spans 15 amino acids. Trimming removed 1 base from V and 4 bases from J, with 13 bases in between.

This clonotype was counted only a few times. The gene calls are TRBV14 and TRBJ2-1, with 7 bases fitting TRBD1. The ends lost 4 bases at V and 4 bases at J; junction bases unmatched: 13. Germline-derived CDR1 and CDR2 are SGHDN and FVKESK. CDR3 size: 17 residues. As DNA, the CDR3 is TGTGCCAGCAGCCTTAGCCCCGGGACAGAGGGTTACAATGAGCAGTTCTTC. This codes for CASSLSPGTEGYNEQFF.